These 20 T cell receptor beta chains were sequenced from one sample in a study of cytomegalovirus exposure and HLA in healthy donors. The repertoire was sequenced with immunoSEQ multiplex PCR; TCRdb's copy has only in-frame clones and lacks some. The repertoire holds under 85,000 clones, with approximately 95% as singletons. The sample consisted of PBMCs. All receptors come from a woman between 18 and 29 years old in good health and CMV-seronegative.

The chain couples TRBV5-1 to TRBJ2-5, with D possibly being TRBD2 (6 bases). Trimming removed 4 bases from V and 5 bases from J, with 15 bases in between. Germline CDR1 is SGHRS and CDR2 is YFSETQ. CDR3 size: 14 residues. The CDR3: CASSRASRGETQYF. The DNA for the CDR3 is TGCGCCAGCAGCCGGGCCTCCCGGGGGGAGACCCAGTACTTC. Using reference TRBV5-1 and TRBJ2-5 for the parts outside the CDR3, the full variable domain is KAGVTQTPRYLIKTRGQQVTLSCSPISGHRSVSWYQQTPGQGLQFLFEYFSETQRNKGNFPGRFSGRQFSNSRSEMNVSTLELGDSALYLCASSRASRGETQYFGPGTRLLVL.

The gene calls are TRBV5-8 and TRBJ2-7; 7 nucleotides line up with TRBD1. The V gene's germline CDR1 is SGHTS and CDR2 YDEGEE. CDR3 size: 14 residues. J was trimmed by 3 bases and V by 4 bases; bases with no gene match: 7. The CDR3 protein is CASSLSTGYYEQYF. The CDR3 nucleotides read TGTGCCAGCAGCCTTTCGACAGGGTACTACGAGCAGTACTTC.

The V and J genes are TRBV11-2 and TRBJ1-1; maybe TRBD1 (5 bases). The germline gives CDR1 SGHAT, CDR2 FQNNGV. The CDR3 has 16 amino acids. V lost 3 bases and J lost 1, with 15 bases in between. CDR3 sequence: CASSFPVTGENTEAFF. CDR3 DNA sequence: TGTGCCAGCAGCTTCCCAGTGACGGGGGAGAACACTGAAGCTTTCTTT.

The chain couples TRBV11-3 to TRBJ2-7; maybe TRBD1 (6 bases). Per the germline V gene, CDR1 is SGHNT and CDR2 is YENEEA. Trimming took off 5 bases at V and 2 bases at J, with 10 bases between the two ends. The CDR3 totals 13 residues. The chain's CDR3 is CASSRGQPYEQYF. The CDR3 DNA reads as TGTGCCAGCAGCAGAGGACAGCCCTACGAGCAGTACTTC.

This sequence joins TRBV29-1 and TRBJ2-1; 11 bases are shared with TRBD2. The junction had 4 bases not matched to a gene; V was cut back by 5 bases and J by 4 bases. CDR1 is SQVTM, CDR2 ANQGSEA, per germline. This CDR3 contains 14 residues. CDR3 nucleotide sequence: TGCAGCGTTTATACTAGCGGGAGATACAATGAGCAGTTCTTC. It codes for CSVYTSGRYNEQFF.

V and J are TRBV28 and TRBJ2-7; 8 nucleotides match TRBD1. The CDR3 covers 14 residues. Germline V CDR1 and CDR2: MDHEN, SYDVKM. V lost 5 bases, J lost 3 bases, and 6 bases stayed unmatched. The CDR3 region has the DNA TGTGCCAGCAGTCCGGGACAGGAGGGCTACGAGCAGTACTTC. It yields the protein CASSPGQEGYEQYF.

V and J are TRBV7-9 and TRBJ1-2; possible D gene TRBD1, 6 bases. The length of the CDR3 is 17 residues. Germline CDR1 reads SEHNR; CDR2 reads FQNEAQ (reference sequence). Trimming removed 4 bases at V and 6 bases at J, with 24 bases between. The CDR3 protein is CASSSSPTGPVVNGYTF. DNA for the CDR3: TGTGCCAGCAGCTCCTCCCCGACAGGCCCGGTAGTCAATGGCTACACCTTC.

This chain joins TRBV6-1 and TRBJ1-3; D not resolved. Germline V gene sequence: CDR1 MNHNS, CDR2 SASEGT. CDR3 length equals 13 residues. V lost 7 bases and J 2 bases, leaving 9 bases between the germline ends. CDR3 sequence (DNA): TGTGCCAGCAATCCAAGCCCTGGAAACACCATATATTTT. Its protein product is CASNPSPGNTIYF.

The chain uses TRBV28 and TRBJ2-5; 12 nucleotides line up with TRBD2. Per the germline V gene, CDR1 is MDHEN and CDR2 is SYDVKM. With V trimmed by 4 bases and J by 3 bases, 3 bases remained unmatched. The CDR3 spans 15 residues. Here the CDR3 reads CASSSLAGGEETQYF. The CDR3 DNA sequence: TGTGCCAGCAGTTCCCTAGCGGGAGGGGAAGAGACCCAGTACTTC.

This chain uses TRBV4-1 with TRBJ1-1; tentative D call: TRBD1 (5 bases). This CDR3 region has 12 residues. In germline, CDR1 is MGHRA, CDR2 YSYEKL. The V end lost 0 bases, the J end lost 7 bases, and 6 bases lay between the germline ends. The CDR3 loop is CASSQDRGEAFF. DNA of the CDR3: TGCGCCAGCAGCCAAGATAGGGGTGAAGCTTTCTTT.

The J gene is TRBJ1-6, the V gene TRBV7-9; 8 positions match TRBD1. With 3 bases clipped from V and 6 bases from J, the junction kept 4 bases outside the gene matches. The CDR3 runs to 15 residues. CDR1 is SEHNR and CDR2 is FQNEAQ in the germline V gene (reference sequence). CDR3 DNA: TGTGCCAGCAGCTTTATCGGACAGGGTAATTCACCCCTCCACTTT. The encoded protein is CASSFIGQGNSPLHF.

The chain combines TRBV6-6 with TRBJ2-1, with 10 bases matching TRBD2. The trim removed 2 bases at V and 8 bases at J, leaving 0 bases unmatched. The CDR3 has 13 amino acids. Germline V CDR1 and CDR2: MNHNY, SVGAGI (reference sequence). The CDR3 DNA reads TGTGCCAGCAGTTACGGACTAGCGGATGAGCAGTTCTTC. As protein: CASSYGLADEQFF.

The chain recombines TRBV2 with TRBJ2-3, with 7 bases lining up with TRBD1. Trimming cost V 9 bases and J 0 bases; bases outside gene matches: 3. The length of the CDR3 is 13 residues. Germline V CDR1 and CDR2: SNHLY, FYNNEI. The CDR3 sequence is CARTGASTDTQYF. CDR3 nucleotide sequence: TGTGCCAGAACAGGGGCTAGCACAGATACGCAGTATTTT.

CDR3 coding DNA: TGTGCCAGCAGTCTAACGACAGTCACCGGGGAGCTGTTTTTT. This encodes CASSLTTVTGELFF. The V and J genes are TRBV27 and TRBJ2-2; D perhaps matches TRBD1 (5 bases). The V gene's germline CDR1 is MNHEY and CDR2 SMNVEV (reference sequence). The CDR3 has 14 residues. Trimming removed 5 bases from V and 4 bases from J, with 11 bases in between.

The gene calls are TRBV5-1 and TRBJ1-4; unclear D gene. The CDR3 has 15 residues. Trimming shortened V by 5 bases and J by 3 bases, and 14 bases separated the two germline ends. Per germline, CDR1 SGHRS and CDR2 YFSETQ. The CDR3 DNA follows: TGCGCCAGCAGTAGAGGGTTGACGGCTAATGAAAAACTGTTTTTT. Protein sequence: CASSRGLTANEKLFF.

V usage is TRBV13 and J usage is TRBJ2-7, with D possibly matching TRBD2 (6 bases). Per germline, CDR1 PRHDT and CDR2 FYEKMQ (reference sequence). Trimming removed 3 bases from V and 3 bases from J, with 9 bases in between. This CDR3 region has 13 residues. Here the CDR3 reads CASSLGTLYEQYF. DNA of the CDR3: TGTGCCAGCAGCTTGGGGACTCTCTACGAGCAGTACTTC.

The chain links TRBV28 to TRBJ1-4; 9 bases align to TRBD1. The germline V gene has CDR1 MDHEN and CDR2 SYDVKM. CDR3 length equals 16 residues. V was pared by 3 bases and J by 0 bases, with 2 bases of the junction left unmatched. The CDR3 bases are TGTGCCAGCAGTTTTCGACAGGGGGCAACTAATGAAAAACTGTTTTTT. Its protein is CASSFRQGATNEKLFF.

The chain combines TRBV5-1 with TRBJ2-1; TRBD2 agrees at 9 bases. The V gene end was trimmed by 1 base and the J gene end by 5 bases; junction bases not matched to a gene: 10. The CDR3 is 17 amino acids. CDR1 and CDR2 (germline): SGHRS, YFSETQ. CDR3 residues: CASSLWGAGGADNEQFF. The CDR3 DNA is TGCGCCAGCAGCTTGTGGGGCGCGGGGGGGGCCGACAATGAGCAGTTCTTC.

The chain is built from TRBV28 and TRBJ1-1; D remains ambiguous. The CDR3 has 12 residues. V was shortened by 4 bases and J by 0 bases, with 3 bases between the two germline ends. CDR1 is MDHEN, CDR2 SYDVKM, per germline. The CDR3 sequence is CASSSVNTEAFF. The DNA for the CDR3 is TGTGCCAGCAGTTCAGTGAACACTGAAGCTTTCTTT.

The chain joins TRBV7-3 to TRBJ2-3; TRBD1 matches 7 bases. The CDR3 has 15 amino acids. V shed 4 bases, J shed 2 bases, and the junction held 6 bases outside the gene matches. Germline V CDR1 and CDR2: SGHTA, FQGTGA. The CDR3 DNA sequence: TGTGCCAGCAGCTACTCCGGGACAGACACAGATACGCAGTATTTT. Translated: CASSYSGTDTDTQYF.